This entry lists 29 T cell receptor beta chains sequenced from one sample in a study of blood T cells in healthy people across ages. The authors ran a second PCR of about 6 to 12 cycles using a sample-barcoded 5' primer and a J-beta primer mix. Each CDR3 protein is one row after TCRdb ran MiXCR on the 5' RACE reads. The sample has 1.5 million to 2 million distinct CDR3 sequences, roughly 28% seen once; the top ten hold more than 6%. The specimen was blood. These receptor sequences come from a woman in her 30s in good health.

This clonotype occurred many times. The CDR3 sequence: CASSLGASVGEQYF. The CDR3 region has the DNA TGTGCCAGCAGCTTAGGGGCCAGTGTCGGCGAGCAGTACTTC. V is TRBV7-9 and J is TRBJ2-7, with D unresolved. This CDR3 is 14 amino acids long. Germline CDR1 and CDR2: SEHNR and FQNEAQ (reference sequence). V was cut by 1 base and J by 6 bases, with 13 bases left in between.

V gene TRBV7-2 combines with J gene TRBJ1-4; D is uncertain. Trimming removed 5 bases at V and 1 base at J, with 14 bases between. Germline values: CDR1 SGHTA, CDR2 FQGNSA. The CDR3 covers 16 residues. In nucleotides, the CDR3 is TGTGCCAGCAGCCGGGCCCAAGGGATAACTAATGAAAAACTGTTTTTT. It codes for CASSRAQGITNEKLFF.

V usage is TRBV6-5 and J usage is TRBJ2-2, with D perhaps matching TRBD1 (5 bases). This CDR3 comprises 15 residues. CDR1 is MNHEY and CDR2 is SVGAGI in the germline V gene. Trimming left V 2 bases short and J 5 bases short, with 12 bases between. For the CDR3, the DNA is TGTGCCAGCAGTTACCAGGGAATGGTGACCGGGGAGCTGTTTTTT. This gives the protein CASSYQGMVTGELFF.

This chain connects TRBV18 to TRBJ1-4; no definite D call. Between the trimmed V and J ends, which lost 3 bases and 8 bases, there was a span of 10 bases. CDR3 size: 13 residues. Per the germline V gene, CDR1 is KGHSH and CDR2 is LQKENI. Here the CDR3 reads CASSPGSYEKLFF. CDR3 nucleotides: TGTGCCAGCTCACCGGGTAGCTACGAAAAACTGTTTTTT.

This clonotype was recorded many times. CDR3 bases: TGTGCCAGCAGCTTAGCGGTACTATACGAGCAGTACTTC. Protein sequence: CASSLAVLYEQYF. This rearrangement joins TRBV7-2 to TRBJ2-7; D is unclear. CDR3 length: 13 amino acids. The germline V gene encodes CDR1 SGHTA and CDR2 FQGNSA. V was clipped by 0 bases and J by 4 bases, with 7 bases between them.

This clonotype showed up many times. This rearrangement joins TRBV29-1 to TRBJ2-5, with D possibly TRBD2 on 7 matching bases. Germline CDR1 reads SQVTM; CDR2 reads ANQGSEA. The germline V and J ends were trimmed by 4 bases and 3 bases, with 12 bases remaining between them. The CDR3 extends over 13 amino acids. CDR3 nucleotide sequence: TGCAGCGTTGTGCAGGGGAGGGAAGAGACCCAGTACTTC. Amino acids: CSVVQGREETQYF.

Note on this clonotype: The junction shows a germline mismatch at one end, possibly a read error. This chain uses TRBV9 with TRBJ1-3; D is undetermined. CDR3 length: 14 residues. CDR1 is SGDLS, CDR2 YYNGEE, per germline. As DNA, the CDR3 is TGTGCCAGTAGCGTTCTGGAGTCTGGAAACACCATATATTTT. This sequence encodes CASSVLESGNTIYF.

This clonotype turned up a few times. The rearrangement uses TRBV5-1 and TRBJ2-6, with 7 positions matching TRBD1. The CDR3 has 16 amino acids. The V gene end was trimmed by 3 bases and the J gene end by 4 bases; junction bases not matched to a gene: 7. Looked up from germline, CDR1 is SGHRS and CDR2 is YFSETQ. CDR3 loop: CASSSGQASGANVLTF. The CDR3, as DNA: TGCGCCAGCAGCTCCGGACAGGCCTCCGGGGCCAACGTCCTGACTTTC.

CDR3 nucleotides: TGTGCCAGCACTGACAGCGGGGAGATTACTAGCACAGATACGCAGTATTTT. Its translation is CASTDSGEITSTDTQYF. V is TRBV12-3 or TRBV12-4 and J is TRBJ2-3; the match to TRBD2 covers 7 bases. Germline trimming cut 7 bases from V and 0 bases from J; bases unmatched to any gene: 13. The CDR3 covers 17 residues.

This clonotype was detected a few times. The chain carries TRBV5-6 and TRBJ1-1, with TRBD1 as a possible D gene (6 bases). The CDR3 runs to 15 residues. Germline V gene data show CDR1 as SGHDT and CDR2 as YYEEEE. Trimming left V 3 bases short and J 4 bases short, with 16 bases between. DNA of the CDR3: TGTGCCAGCAGCTATTCGACAGGCGGAGGCACTGAAGCTTTCTTT. Translating gives CASSYSTGGGTEAFF.

Details on this clonotype: A much larger clone differs by one base, so this may be a read error. The V gene is TRBV12-3 or TRBV12-4, the J gene TRBJ2-4; the D is unclear. V lost 3 bases and J 13 bases, leaving 16 bases between the germline ends. The CDR3 is 13 residues long. The CDR3 loop reads CASSFNSYNEQYF. The CDR3 DNA reads TGTGCCAGCAGTTTTAACAGCTACAATGAGCAGTACTTC.

Notes on this clonotype: At one of its ends the junction is not consistent with the germline gene, which may arise from a read error. V is TRBV14 and J is TRBJ2-7, with 8 bases matching TRBD2. From germline, CDR1 is SGHDN and CDR2 FVKESK. The CDR3 consists of 15 residues. CDR3 loop: CVSSPQNSGNAEQYF. The CDR3 region has the DNA TGTGTCAGCAGTCCTCAGAATAGCGGGAACGCCGAGCAGTACTTC.

This clonotype appeared a few times. This chain joins TRBV7-2 and TRBJ2-4; TRBD1 agrees at 7 bases. There are 19 residues in the CDR3. Germline V gives CDR1 SGHTA, CDR2 FQGNSA. The junction had 16 bases not matched to a gene; V was cut back by 5 bases and J by 0 bases. The CDR3 loop is CASSLDRARISIAKNIQYF. Here the CDR3 DNA reads TGTGCCAGCAGCCTAGACAGGGCTCGGATTAGTATAGCCAAAAACATTCAGTACTTC.

V usage is TRBV5-5 and J usage is TRBJ2-5; D may correspond to TRBD1 or TRBD2 (5 bases each). V shed 4 bases and J shed 3 bases, with 19 bases lying between them. CDR1 and CDR2 (germline): SGHKS, YYEKEE (reference sequence). The CDR3 runs to 16 residues. CDR3 amino acids: CASSVRDGGYKETQYF. The CDR3 nucleotides read TGTGCCAGCAGCGTCCGGGACGGAGGCTACAAAGAGACCCAGTACTTC.

V usage is TRBV5-1 and J usage is TRBJ2-6; possible D gene TRBD1, 5 bases. CDR1 SGHRS and CDR2 YFSETQ come from the germline V gene. Trimming took 6 bases from V and 18 from J, leaving 34 bases between them. This CDR3 spans 17 amino acids. The CDR3 DNA follows: TGCGCCAGCAACCCAAATCCCGGGTCCTCTGGGGCCAACGTCTGGACTTTC. It specifies CASNPNPGSSGANVWTF.

The chain employs TRBV10-3 and TRBJ1-5; perhaps TRBD1 as D (6 bases). V shed 6 bases and J shed 2 bases, with 14 bases lying between them. CDR1 and CDR2 from the germline V gene are ENHRY and SYGVKD. This CDR3 spans 15 amino acids. The CDR3 reads CAISVQGNGNQPQHF. In DNA, the CDR3 is TGTGCCATCAGCGTACAGGGTAACGGCAATCAGCCCCAGCATTTT.

With regard to this clonotype: An end of the junction differs from the germline gene, which may be a read error. V is TRBV5-1 and J is TRBJ2-1; TRBD1 matches 7 bases. CDR1 and CDR2 from the germline V gene are SGHRS and YFSETQ. The CDR3 covers 15 residues. CDR3 in amino acids: CASSLGQGVSNGQFF. For the CDR3, the DNA is TGCGCCAGCAGCTTGGGCCAGGGGGTCAGCAATGGGCAGTTCTTC.

This clonotype was counted many times. The chain uses TRBV27 and TRBJ1-5; no firm D call. This CDR3 contains 14 residues. The V and J ends lost 5 bases and 4 bases respectively, with 12 bases between them. Germline CDR1 MNHEY, CDR2 SMNVEV (reference sequence). The CDR3 here is CASSPSTRNQPQHF. The CDR3 DNA sequence: TGTGCCAGCAGTCCCTCGACAAGAAATCAGCCCCAGCATTTT.

This sequence joins TRBV6-6 and TRBJ1-2; 10 nucleotides agree with TRBD1. Germline values: CDR1 MNHNY, CDR2 SVGAGI (reference sequence). The CDR3 totals 13 residues. Unmatched junction bases numbered 3, after V lost 5 bases and J lost 6 bases. The CDR3 sequence is CASSDGQGDGYTF. For the CDR3, the DNA is TGTGCCAGCAGTGACGGACAGGGGGATGGCTACACCTTC.

V and J are TRBV27 and TRBJ2-7; D possibly corresponds to TRBD2 (6 bases). Per germline, CDR1 MNHEY and CDR2 SMNVEV (reference sequence). The CDR3 covers 14 residues. Trimming stripped 5 bases from V and 3 bases from J, with 14 bases between. CDR3 bases: TGTGCCAGCAGTCCCAGCGGGCCCTACTACGAGCAGTACTTC. This gives the protein CASSPSGPYYEQYF.

In its sample, this clonotype was seen a few times. The chain recombines TRBV6-1 with TRBJ1-2; the D is unclear. CDR3 length: 12 amino acids. Trimming shortened V by 8 bases and J by 2 bases, and 9 bases separated the two germline ends. Germline values: CDR1 MNHNS, CDR2 SASEGT. DNA of the CDR3: TGTGCCAGCCTGAAGCGGAACTATGGCTACACCTTC. This codes for CASLKRNYGYTF.

The chain uses TRBV11-2 and TRBJ2-1; D not certain. CDR3 length: 15 residues. With 5 bases removed from V and 4 bases from J, the gap between germline ends came to 15 bases. In germline, CDR1 is SGHAT, CDR2 FQNNGV. The CDR3 DNA reads TGTGCCAGCAGCCCCGAGGTTCGGGTATACAATGAGCAGTTCTTC. This encodes CASSPEVRVYNEQFF.

This clonotype appeared a few times. The V and J genes are TRBV7-6 and TRBJ2-4; the match to TRBD2 covers 9 bases. The CDR3 totals 16 residues. The J segment lost 8 bases and the V segment lost 5 bases, leaving 13 bases of the junction unmatched. Germline CDR1 is SGHVS and CDR2 is FNYEAQ. This chain's CDR3 is CASSQQRGVGEDIQYF. The CDR3 DNA is TGTGCCAGCAGCCAACAGCGGGGGGTCGGCGAGGACATTCAGTACTTC.

This clonotype has a handful of counts. The chain employs TRBV24-1 and TRBJ2-3; maybe TRBD1 (5 bases). Trimming left V 4 bases short and J 5 bases short, with 15 bases between. Germline V lookup: CDR1 KGHDR, CDR2 SFDVKD. The CDR3 loop spans 15 amino acids. The CDR3 sequence: CATSDPSRAGDTQYF. DNA for the CDR3: TGTGCCACCAGTGACCCGTCCAGGGCCGGAGATACGCAGTATTTT.

The chain is built from TRBV7-2 and TRBJ2-7; TRBD2 matches 9 bases. The V and J ends lost 4 bases and 5 bases, in that order; junction bases with no gene match: 9. The germline gives CDR1 SGHTA, CDR2 FQGNSA. CDR3 size: 15 residues. As DNA, the CDR3 is TGTGCCAGCAGCTCTAGGTCTAGCGGGAACCACGAGCAGTACTTC. It codes for CASSSRSSGNHEQYF.

Of note for this clonotype: This may arise from a read error, as a much more abundant clone is one base away. The CDR3 does not close with the conserved phenylalanine or tryptophan, likely indicating a read error. The gene calls are TRBV29-1 and TRBJ2-5; D is undetermined. This CDR3 contains 12 residues. Germline CDR1 is SQVTM and CDR2 is ANQGSEA. The ends were cut back, 7 bases at V and 4 bases at J, with 13 bases in the middle. CDR3 loop: CSASRKGETQYC. The CDR3 DNA reads as TGCAGCGCGTCGCGGAAAGGAGAGACCCAGTACTGC.

This clonotype was seen more than once but under ten times. The CDR3 region is CASSLDNHEQFF. CDR3 sequence (DNA): TGTGCCAGCAGCCTGGACAATCACGAGCAGTTCTTC. V gene TRBV7-9 combines with J gene TRBJ2-1; a weak D match, TRBD1 (5 bases). Trimming removed 5 bases at V and 10 bases at J, with 12 bases between. CDR1 and CDR2 from the germline V gene are SEHNR and FQNEAQ (reference sequence). The length of the CDR3 is 12 residues.

This clonotype was detected only a few times. The chain couples TRBV15 to TRBJ1-4; D remains unclear. V was cut by 1 base and J by 7 bases, with 13 bases left in between. The CDR3 is 15 amino acids. Germline CDR1 and CDR2: LNHNV and YYDKDF (reference sequence). The DNA for the CDR3 is TGTGCCACCAGCAGAGTTACAGTAGGCGGTGAAAAACTGTTTTTT. Its protein is CATSRVTVGGEKLFF.

A remark on this clonotype: A much more abundant neighbour one base away suggests this may be a read error. The V and J genes are TRBV11-2 and TRBJ2-7, with D tentatively TRBD2 (7 bases). The CDR3 has 14 amino acids. The V end was cut by 6 bases, the J end by 4 bases, with 16 bases between. Germline CDR1 and CDR2: SGHAT and FQNNGV. The CDR3 here is CASRPSRGGYEQYF. In nucleotides, the CDR3 is TGTGCCAGCAGACCATCCAGGGGAGGGTACGAGCAGTACTTC.